Below, 32 T cell receptor beta chains from the same sample are listed, as sequenced in a study of cytomegalovirus exposure and HLA in healthy donors. TCRdb keeps only in-frame clones here, not all; method: immunoSEQ multiplex PCR. The data show under 100,000 clones, around 96% seen once. Sequencing input: PBMCs. The receptors derive from a man between 18 and 35 years old in good health and CMV-seronegative.

This chain connects TRBV11-3 to TRBJ2-1, with 12 bases matching TRBD2. V lost 4 bases and J lost 5; bases outside the gene matches: 3. Germline V CDR1 and CDR2: SGHNT, YENEEA. The length of the CDR3 is 15 residues. The CDR3 DNA sequence: TGTGCCAGCAGCTCGACTAGCGGGAGACACAATGAGCAGTTCTTC. Translation gives CASSSTSGRHNEQFF.

In its sample, this clone was seen once. The CDR3 reads CASSEGRTTYNEQFF. CDR3 bases: TGTGCCAGCAGTGAAGGCCGGACTACCTACAATGAGCAGTTCTTC. The chain recombines TRBV2 with TRBJ2-1; D is possibly TRBD2 (6 bases). This CDR3 contains 15 residues. Per the germline V gene, CDR1 is SNHLY and CDR2 is FYNNEI. V lost 1 base, J lost 2 bases, and 9 bases lay in between.

This CDR3 reads CASSVGLAGTYEQYV. The CDR3 nucleotides are TGTGCCAGCAGCGTGGGACTAGCGGGTACCTACGAGCAGTACGTC. The chain carries TRBV5-4 and TRBJ2-7; 12 nucleotides line up with TRBD2. The CDR3 length is 15 residues. The germline V gene encodes CDR1 SGHNT and CDR2 YYREEE (reference sequence). Losses at the gene ends were 4 bases for V and 2 bases for J; bases not matched to a gene: 4.

The chain carries TRBV19 and TRBJ2-7, with D unresolved. Trimming pared 3 bases from V and 2 bases from J, leaving 8 bases between. The CDR3 has 13 residues. CDR1 is LNHDA, CDR2 SQIVND, per germline (reference sequence). The CDR3 loop is CASSMKQTYEQYF. The CDR3 coding sequence is TGTGCCAGTAGTATGAAACAAACCTACGAGCAGTACTTC.

The chain has TRBV29-1 and TRBJ2-5, with TRBD2 matching 11 bases. This CDR3 spans 15 amino acids. Germline CDR1 SQVTM, CDR2 ANQGSEA. The junction had 15 bases not matched to a gene; V was cut back by 8 bases and J by 7 bases. The CDR3 DNA sequence: TGCAGCTCCCCCGGTACTAGCGGGAGCGTTGGGACCCAGTACTTC. Encoded protein: CSSPGTSGSVGTQYF.

The chain is built from TRBV11-2 and TRBJ1-3; D ambiguous. Germline-derived CDR1 and CDR2 are SGHAT and FQNNGV. The ends were cut back, 5 bases at V and 0 bases at J, with 14 bases in the middle. This CDR3 has 16 residues. The CDR3 is CASSRSAVNSGNTIYF. CDR3 in DNA: TGTGCCAGCAGCCGGTCTGCCGTGAACTCTGGAAACACCATATATTTT.

The rearrangement joins TRBV9 to TRBJ2-1, with D uncertain. Trimming shortened V by 1 base and J by 4 bases, and 6 bases separated the two germline ends. The CDR3 is 13 residues long. Germline CDR1 reads SGDLS; CDR2 reads YYNGEE. CDR3 DNA: TGTGCCAGCAGCGTAAATCCTTACAATGAGCAGTTCTTC. Encoded protein: CASSVNPYNEQFF.

The chain is built from TRBV19 and TRBJ1-4, with 9 bases fitting TRBD1. V dropped 5 bases and J dropped 8; count of bases not matched to a gene: 9. Per germline, CDR1 LNHDA and CDR2 SQIVND (reference sequence). The CDR3 has 15 amino acids. CDR3 amino acids: CASSPPGQGWEKLFF. The DNA of the CDR3 is TGTGCCAGTAGTCCGCCGGGACAGGGTTGGGAAAAACTGTTTTTT.

This chain joins TRBV7-9 and TRBJ1-5; possible D gene TRBD1, 5 bases. Germline V gene sequence: CDR1 SEHNR, CDR2 FQNEAQ (reference sequence). V was cut by 5 bases and J by 4 bases, with 9 bases left in between. The CDR3 sequence is 13 residues long. The CDR3 sequence: CASSMRGNQPQHF. The CDR3 coding sequence is TGTGCCAGCAGCATGCGGGGGAATCAGCCCCAGCATTTT.

The V call is TRBV19, the J call TRBJ1-1; D unclear. Trimming left V 4 bases short and J 7 bases short, with 13 bases between. The CDR3 spans 13 residues. Per the germline V gene, CDR1 is LNHDA and CDR2 is SQIVND (reference sequence). Here the CDR3 DNA reads TGTGCCAGTAGTACCTTCAGCGGAATTGAAGCTTTCTTT. This codes for CASSTFSGIEAFF. Full variable domain (outside the CDR3, taken from reference TRBV19 and TRBJ1-1): DGGITQSPKYLFRKEGQNVTLSCEQNLNHDAMYWYRQDPGQGLRLIYYSQIVNDFQKGDIAEGYSVSREKKESFPLTVTSAQKNPTAFYLCASSTFSGIEAFFGQGTRLTVV.

This chain uses TRBV30 with TRBJ1-2; no definite D call. V lost 2 bases and J lost 6, with 13 bases in between. Germline loops: CDR1 GTSNPN, CDR2 SVGIG (reference sequence). The CDR3 is 13 residues long. CDR3: CAWSPLVQHGYTF. The CDR3 DNA reads as TGTGCCTGGAGTCCCCTAGTGCAGCATGGCTACACCTTC.

This chain links TRBV18 with TRBJ2-2; TRBD1 agrees at 9 bases. CDR3 size: 16 residues. In germline, CDR1 is KGHSH, CDR2 LQKENI. Losses at the gene ends were 3 bases for V and 6 bases for J; bases not matched to a gene: 8. This chain's CDR3 is CASSPRGQGAAGELFF. CDR3 coding DNA: TGTGCCAGCTCACCGCGGGGACAGGGTGCGGCCGGGGAGCTGTTTTTT.

V is TRBV7-2 and J is TRBJ2-5; 12 bases map to TRBD2. Germline loops: CDR1 SGHTA, CDR2 FQGNSA. V lost 5 bases, J lost 1 base, and 5 bases stayed unmatched. The CDR3 sequence is 16 residues long. CDR3 protein: CASSPLTSGSQETQYF. DNA for the CDR3: TGTGCCAGCAGCCCCTTGACTAGCGGGAGCCAAGAGACCCAGTACTTC. Looking up the rest from reference TRBV7-2 and TRBJ2-5 gives the full variable domain: GAGVSQSPSNKVTEKGKDVELRCDPISGHTALYWYRQSLGQGLEFLIYFQGNSAPDKSGLPSDRFSAERTGGSVSTLTIQRTQQEDSAVYLCASSPLTSGSQETQYFGPGTRLLVL.

V usage is TRBV9 and J usage is TRBJ2-2, with TRBD2 as a possible D gene (6 bases). V lost 0 bases and J lost 4, with 10 bases in between. Germline assignment: CDR1 SGDLS and CDR2 YYNGEE. CDR3 length: 15 amino acids. The CDR3 sequence is CASSVGGLITGELFF. CDR3 sequence (DNA): TGTGCCAGCAGCGTAGGGGGACTGATCACCGGGGAGCTGTTTTTT.

This sequence joins TRBV7-2 and TRBJ2-7; D not resolved. V lost 1 base and J lost 0, with 7 bases in between. This CDR3 spans 14 amino acids. The germline V gene has CDR1 SGHTA and CDR2 FQGNSA. The chain's CDR3 is CASSLGQNSYEQYV. The CDR3 DNA reads TGTGCCAGCAGCTTAGGACAAAACTCCTACGAGCAGTACGTC.

This chain uses TRBV30 with TRBJ1-1; D remains unclear. Trimming pared 5 bases from V and 1 base from J, leaving 11 bases between. This CDR3 has 13 amino acids. Germline V lookup: CDR1 GTSNPN, CDR2 SVGIG (reference sequence). CDR3 nucleotide sequence: TGTGCCTGGGGTACTATTGGGAACACTGAAGCTTTCTTT. Its translation: CAWGTIGNTEAFF.

J is TRBJ2-3 and V is TRBV5-1; D is ambiguous. V lost 4 bases and J 3 bases, leaving 18 bases between the germline ends. This CDR3 has 16 amino acids. Germline CDR1 is SGHRS and CDR2 is YFSETQ. The CDR3 reads CASSPSVTQTTDTQYF. Written as DNA, the CDR3 is TGCGCCAGCAGCCCCTCCGTGACCCAGACTACAGATACGCAGTATTTT.

V is TRBV5-1 and J is TRBJ1-2; 10 bases agree with TRBD1. V was pared by 3 bases and J by 2 bases, with 4 bases of the junction left unmatched. The length of the CDR3 is 15 residues. The germline gives CDR1 SGHRS, CDR2 YFSETQ. Here the CDR3 reads CASSSGTGVNYGYTF. The CDR3 DNA is TGCGCCAGCAGCTCCGGGACAGGGGTAAACTATGGCTACACCTTC.

The genes are TRBV5-5 and TRBJ2-5; 9 nucleotides line up with TRBD1. The CDR3 consists of 14 residues. Germline lookup yields CDR1 SGHKS and CDR2 YYEKEE (reference sequence). Trimming removed 2 bases from V and 4 bases from J; junction bases left unmatched: 3. The CDR3 DNA is TGTGCCAGCAGCTTTTACAGGGGGCCAGAGACCCAGTACTTC. This sequence encodes CASSFYRGPETQYF. Complete variable domain (other parts from reference TRBV5-5 and TRBJ2-5): DAGVTQSPTHLIKTRGQQVTLRCSPISGHKSVSWYQQVLGQGPQFIFQYYEKEERGRGNFPDRFSARQFPNYSSELNVNALLLGDSALYLCASSFYRGPETQYFGPGTRLLVL.

The genes are TRBV13 and TRBJ2-2; 8 nucleotides agree with TRBD2. After removal of 1 base from V and 3 bases from J, the junction contained 7 bases not matched to a gene. Germline V CDR1 and CDR2: PRHDT, FYEKMQ (reference sequence). The CDR3 covers 17 residues. The CDR3 loop is CASSLVPGGPHTGELFF. The CDR3 bases are TGTGCCAGCAGCTTAGTTCCGGGAGGGCCCCACACCGGGGAGCTGTTTTTT.

The chain recombines TRBV2 with TRBJ2-3; 8 nucleotides align to TRBD2. J was trimmed by 5 bases and V by 6 bases; bases with no gene match: 10. Germline CDR1 reads SNHLY; CDR2 reads FYNNEI. This CDR3 is 15 amino acids long. For the CDR3, the DNA is TGTGCCAGCAGAGAAACCGGACTAGCTGGAGATACGCAGTATTTT. This encodes CASRETGLAGDTQYF.

This chain joins TRBV19 and TRBJ1-5; a weak D match, TRBD1 (6 bases). Trimming pared 8 bases from V and 1 base from J, leaving 15 bases between. CDR3 size: 15 residues. Germline V gene data show CDR1 as LNHDA and CDR2 as SQIVND (reference sequence). CDR3 region: CASREDRQSNQPQHF. In DNA, the CDR3 is TGTGCCAGTCGAGAGGACAGACAAAGCAATCAGCCCCAGCATTTT.

The V gene is TRBV10-3, the J gene TRBJ2-7, with TRBD2 matching 9 bases. Germline V gene lookup returns CDR1 ENHRY and CDR2 SYGVKD. Trimming cost V 4 bases and J 5 bases; bases outside gene matches: 6. The CDR3 is made up of 14 amino acids. In nucleotides, the CDR3 is TGTGCCATCAGTGTTGGGACTAGCATCGACGAGCAGTACTTC. Its protein is CAISVGTSIDEQYF.

This clone was detected only a few times. The V call is TRBV7-9, the J call TRBJ1-4, with a weak D call TRBD1 (5 bases). Between the trimmed V and J ends, which lost 1 base and 7 bases, there was a span of 10 bases. The germline gives CDR1 SEHNR, CDR2 FQNEAQ (reference sequence). This CDR3 comprises 14 residues. CDR3 DNA: TGTGCCAGCAGCTTAGGTTCGGGGGGTGAAAAACTGTTTTTT. It codes for CASSLGSGGEKLFF.

CDR3 DNA sequence: TGTGCCAGCAGGGGGGGAGGCAATTCACCCCTCCACTTT. Its translation: CASRGGGNSPLHF. The chain uses TRBV2 and TRBJ1-6; D perhaps matches TRBD1 (5 bases). V lost 6 bases, J lost 7 bases, and 10 bases lay in between. This CDR3 has 13 amino acids. Germline V CDR1 and CDR2: SNHLY, FYNNEI.

This clone was recorded only once. This chain connects TRBV5-1 to TRBJ2-6, with unresolved D. V was trimmed by 0 bases and J by 0 bases, leaving 7 bases between them. From germline, CDR1 is SGHRS and CDR2 YFSETQ. The CDR3 sequence is 16 residues long. DNA of the CDR3: TGCGCCAGCAGCTTGGGACCTAGCTCTGGGGCCAACGTCCTGACTTTC. Its protein is CASSLGPSSGANVLTF. The full variable domain, completed using reference TRBV5-1 and TRBJ2-6, is KAGVTQTPRYLIKTRGQQVTLSCSPISGHRSVSWYQQTPGQGLQFLFEYFSETQRNKGNFPGRFSGRQFSNSRSEMNVSTLELGDSALYLCASSLGPSSGANVLTFGAGSRLTVL.

J is TRBJ2-2 and V is TRBV27; 12 nucleotides align to TRBD2. Trimming at V came to 0 bases and at J to 1 base, leaving 6 bases not matched to a gene. CDR3 length: 19 amino acids. Germline CDR1 MNHEY, CDR2 SMNVEV (reference sequence). CDR3 amino acids: CASSLSIGLAGLNTGELFF. The CDR3, as DNA: TGTGCCAGCAGTTTATCGATCGGACTAGCGGGATTGAACACCGGGGAGCTGTTTTTT.

V usage is TRBV6-5 and J usage is TRBJ1-2; no firm D call. Germline V gene lookup returns CDR1 MNHEY and CDR2 SVGAGI. This CDR3 region has 12 residues. V was pared by 7 bases and J by 4 bases, with 10 bases between. DNA of the CDR3: TGTGCCAGCATGGTACGGGGCTATGGCTACACCTTC. Protein: CASMVRGYGYTF.

The chain links TRBV9 to TRBJ1-1, with D hard to call. Germline CDR1 reads SGDLS; CDR2 reads YYNGEE. With 3 bases removed from V and 4 bases from J, the gap between germline ends came to 10 bases. This CDR3 has 13 residues. The CDR3 here is CASSARRLTEAFF. In nucleotides, the CDR3 is TGTGCCAGCAGCGCCCGGCGGCTCACTGAAGCTTTCTTT.

The CDR3: CAIGSDGRGTYEQYF. The DNA for the CDR3 is TGTGCCATCGGGTCGGACGGGAGGGGTACCTACGAGCAGTACTTC. The chain recombines TRBV28 with TRBJ2-7; 8 bases agree with TRBD2. Losses at the gene ends were 10 bases for V and 2 bases for J; bases not matched to a gene: 13. CDR1 MDHEN and CDR2 SYDVKM come from the germline V gene. The CDR3 length is 15 residues.

The chain couples TRBV6-5 to TRBJ2-7, with a weak D call TRBD1 (6 bases). From germline, CDR1 is MNHEY and CDR2 SVGAGI. The CDR3 is 15 residues long. The V and J ends lost 7 bases and 0 bases respectively, with 16 bases between them. The CDR3 bases are TGTGCCAGCATTACCGGGACACCGAACTCCTACGAGCAGTACTTC. It yields the protein CASITGTPNSYEQYF.

J is TRBJ2-5 and V is TRBV28; unclear D gene. The CDR3 is made up of 11 amino acids. Germline V CDR1 and CDR2: MDHEN, SYDVKM. V was clipped by 7 bases and J by 3 bases, with 6 bases between them. CDR3 sequence reads: CASTSEETQYF. The CDR3 coding sequence is TGTGCCAGCACCAGCGAAGAGACCCAGTACTTC.